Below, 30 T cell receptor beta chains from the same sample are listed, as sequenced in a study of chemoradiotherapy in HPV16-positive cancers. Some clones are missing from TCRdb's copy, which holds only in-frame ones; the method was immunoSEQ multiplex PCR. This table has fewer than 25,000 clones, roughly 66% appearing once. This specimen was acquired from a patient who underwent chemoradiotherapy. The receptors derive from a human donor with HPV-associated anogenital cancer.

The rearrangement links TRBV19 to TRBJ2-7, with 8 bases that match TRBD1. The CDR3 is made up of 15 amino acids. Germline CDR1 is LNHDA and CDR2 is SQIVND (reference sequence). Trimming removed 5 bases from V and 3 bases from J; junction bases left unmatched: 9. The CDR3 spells CASSAGTGGGYEQYF. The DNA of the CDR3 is TGTGCCAGTAGTGCCGGGACAGGAGGGGGCTACGAGCAGTACTTC.

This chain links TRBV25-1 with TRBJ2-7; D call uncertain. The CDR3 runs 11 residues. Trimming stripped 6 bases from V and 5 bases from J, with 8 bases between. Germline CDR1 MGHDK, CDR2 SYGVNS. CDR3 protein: CASRNVHEQYF. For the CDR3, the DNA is TGTGCCAGCAGAAACGTCCACGAGCAGTACTTC.

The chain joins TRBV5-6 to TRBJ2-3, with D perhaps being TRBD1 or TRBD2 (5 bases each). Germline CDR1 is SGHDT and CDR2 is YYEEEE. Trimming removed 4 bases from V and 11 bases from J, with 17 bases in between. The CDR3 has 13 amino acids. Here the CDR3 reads CASSGRGQAEQYF. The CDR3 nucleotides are TGTGCCAGCAGCGGCCGGGGCCAGGCCGAGCAGTATTTT.

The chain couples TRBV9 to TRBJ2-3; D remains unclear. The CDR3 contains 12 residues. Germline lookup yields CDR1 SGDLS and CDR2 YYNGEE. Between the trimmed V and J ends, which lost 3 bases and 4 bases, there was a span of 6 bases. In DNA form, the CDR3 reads TGTGCCAGCAGCGGCGGATCAGATACGCAGTATTTT. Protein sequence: CASSGGSDTQYF. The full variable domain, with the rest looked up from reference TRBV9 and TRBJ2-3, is DSGVTQTPKHLITATGQRVTLRCSPRSGDLSVYWYQQSLDQGLQFLIQYYNGEERAKGNILERFSAQQFPDLHSELNLSSLELGDSALYFCASSGGSDTQYFGPGTRLTVL.

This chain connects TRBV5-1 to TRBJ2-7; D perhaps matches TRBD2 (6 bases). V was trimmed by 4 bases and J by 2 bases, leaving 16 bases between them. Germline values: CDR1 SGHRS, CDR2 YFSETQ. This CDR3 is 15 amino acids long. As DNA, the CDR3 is TGCGCCAGCAGCCAGGGCGGGGTCGGCGCCTACGAGCAGTACTTC. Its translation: CASSQGGVGAYEQYF.

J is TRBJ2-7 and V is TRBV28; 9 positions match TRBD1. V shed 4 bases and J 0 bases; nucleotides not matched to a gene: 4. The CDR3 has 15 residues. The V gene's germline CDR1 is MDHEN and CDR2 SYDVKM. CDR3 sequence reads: CASSSGTGNSYEQYF. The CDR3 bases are TGTGCCAGCAGTTCAGGGACAGGGAACTCCTACGAGCAGTACTTC.

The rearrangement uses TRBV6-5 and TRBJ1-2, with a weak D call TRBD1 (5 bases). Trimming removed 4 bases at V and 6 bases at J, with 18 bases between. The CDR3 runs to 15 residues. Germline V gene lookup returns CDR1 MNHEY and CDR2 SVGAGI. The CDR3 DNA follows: TGTGCCAGCAGTTCTCGACAGTGGAGAGGCGATGGCTACACCTTC. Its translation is CASSSRQWRGDGYTF.

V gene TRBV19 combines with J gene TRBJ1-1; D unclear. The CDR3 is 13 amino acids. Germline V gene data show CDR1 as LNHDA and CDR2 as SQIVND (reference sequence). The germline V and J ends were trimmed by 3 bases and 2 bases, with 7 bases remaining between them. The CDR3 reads CASSIRGNTEAFF. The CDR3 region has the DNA TGTGCCAGTAGTATCCGGGGAAACACTGAAGCTTTCTTT.

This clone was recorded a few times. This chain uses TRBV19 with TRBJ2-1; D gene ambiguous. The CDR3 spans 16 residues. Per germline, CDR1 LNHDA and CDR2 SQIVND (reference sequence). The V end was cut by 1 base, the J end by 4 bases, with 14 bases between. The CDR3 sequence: CASSIGGSQAYNEQFF. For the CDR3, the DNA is TGTGCCAGTAGTATAGGTGGGTCTCAAGCTTACAATGAGCAGTTCTTC.

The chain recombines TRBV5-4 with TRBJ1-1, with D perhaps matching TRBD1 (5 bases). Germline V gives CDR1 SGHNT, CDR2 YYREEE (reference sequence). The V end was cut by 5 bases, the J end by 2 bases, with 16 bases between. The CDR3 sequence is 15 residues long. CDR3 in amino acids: CASSFPGRTNTEAFF. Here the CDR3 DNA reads TGTGCCAGCAGTTTTCCGGGACGGACAAACACTGAAGCTTTCTTT.

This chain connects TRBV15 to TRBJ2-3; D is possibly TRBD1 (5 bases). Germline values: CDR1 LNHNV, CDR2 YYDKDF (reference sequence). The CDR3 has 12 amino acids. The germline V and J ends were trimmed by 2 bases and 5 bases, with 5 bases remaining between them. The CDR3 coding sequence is TGTGCCACCAGCAGACAGGGAGATACGCAGTATTTT. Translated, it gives CATSRQGDTQYF.

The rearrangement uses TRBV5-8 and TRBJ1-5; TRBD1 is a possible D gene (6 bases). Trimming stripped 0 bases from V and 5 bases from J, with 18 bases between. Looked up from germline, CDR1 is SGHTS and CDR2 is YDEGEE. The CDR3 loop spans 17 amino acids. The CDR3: CASSLVGGSLQDQPQHF. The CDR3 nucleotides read TGTGCCAGCAGCTTGGTAGGGGGGTCGCTCCAGGATCAGCCCCAGCATTTT.

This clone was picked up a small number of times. The CDR3 region is CASRISPRSVVGELFF. CDR3 nucleotide sequence: TGTGCCAGCCGCATCAGCCCTAGAAGCGTAGTTGGGGAGCTGTTTTTT. This chain joins TRBV19 and TRBJ2-2; D uncertain. V lost 9 bases to trimming and J lost 8 bases, with 25 bases between them. CDR3 length equals 16 residues. Germline V gene sequence: CDR1 LNHDA, CDR2 SQIVND (reference sequence).

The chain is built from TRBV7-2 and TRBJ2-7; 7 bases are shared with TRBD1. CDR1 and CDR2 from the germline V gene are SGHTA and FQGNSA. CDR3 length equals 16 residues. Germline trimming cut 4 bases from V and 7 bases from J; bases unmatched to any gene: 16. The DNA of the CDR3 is TGTGCCAGCAGCTCAGGCTCGGCACAGGGGATGAGGGAGCAGTACTTC. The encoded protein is CASSSGSAQGMREQYF.

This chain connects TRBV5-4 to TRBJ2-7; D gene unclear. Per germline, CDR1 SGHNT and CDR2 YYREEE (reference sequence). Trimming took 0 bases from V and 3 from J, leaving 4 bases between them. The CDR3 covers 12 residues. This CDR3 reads CASSLDYYEQYF. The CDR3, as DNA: TGTGCCAGCAGCTTGGATTACTACGAGCAGTACTTC.

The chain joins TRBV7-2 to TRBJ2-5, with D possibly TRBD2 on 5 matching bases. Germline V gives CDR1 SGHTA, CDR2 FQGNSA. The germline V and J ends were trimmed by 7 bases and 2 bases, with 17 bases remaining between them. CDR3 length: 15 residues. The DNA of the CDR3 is TGTGCCAGCACCTCGGCCGGGGATACACAAGAGACCCAGTACTTC. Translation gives CASTSAGDTQETQYF.

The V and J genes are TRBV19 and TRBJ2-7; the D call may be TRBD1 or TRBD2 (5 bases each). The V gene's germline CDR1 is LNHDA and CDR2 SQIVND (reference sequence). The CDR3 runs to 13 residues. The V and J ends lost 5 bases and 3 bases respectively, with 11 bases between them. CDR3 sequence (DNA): TGTGCCAGTAGTCCCCGGGACGGCTACGAGCAGTACTTC. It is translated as CASSPRDGYEQYF.

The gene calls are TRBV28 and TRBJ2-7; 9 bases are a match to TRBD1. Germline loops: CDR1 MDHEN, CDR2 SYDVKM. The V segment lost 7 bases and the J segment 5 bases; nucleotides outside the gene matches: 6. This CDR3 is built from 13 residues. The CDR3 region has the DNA TGTGCCAGCAAAATCGGGACAGGGAACGAGCAGTACTTC. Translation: CASKIGTGNEQYF.

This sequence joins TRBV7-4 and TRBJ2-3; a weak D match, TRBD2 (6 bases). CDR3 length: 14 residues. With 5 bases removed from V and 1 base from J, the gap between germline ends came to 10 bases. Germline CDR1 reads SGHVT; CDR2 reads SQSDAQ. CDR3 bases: TGTGCCAGCAGCGTCTGGGGGGGCACAGATACGCAGTATTTT. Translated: CASSVWGGTDTQYF.

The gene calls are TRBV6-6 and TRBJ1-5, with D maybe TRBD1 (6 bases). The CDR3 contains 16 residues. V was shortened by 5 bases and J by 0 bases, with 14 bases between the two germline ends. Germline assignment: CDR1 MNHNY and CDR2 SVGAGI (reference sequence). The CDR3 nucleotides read TGTGCCAGCAGTACAGGGCCGCTGGATAGCAATCAGCCCCAGCATTTT. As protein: CASSTGPLDSNQPQHF.

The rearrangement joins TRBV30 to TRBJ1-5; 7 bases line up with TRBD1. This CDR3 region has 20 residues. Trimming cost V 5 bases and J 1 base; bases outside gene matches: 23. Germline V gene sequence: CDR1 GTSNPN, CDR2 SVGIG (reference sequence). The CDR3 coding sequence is TGTGCCTGGGCCCCCCTGGGACAGAGGATATATCCTGGGAGCAATCAGCCCCAGCATTTT. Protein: CAWAPLGQRIYPGSNQPQHF.

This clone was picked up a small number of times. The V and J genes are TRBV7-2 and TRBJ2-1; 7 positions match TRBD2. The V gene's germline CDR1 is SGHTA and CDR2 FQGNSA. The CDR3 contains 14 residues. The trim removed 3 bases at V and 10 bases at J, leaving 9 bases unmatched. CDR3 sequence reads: CASSLGGVPHEQFF. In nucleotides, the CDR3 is TGTGCCAGCAGCTTGGGGGGGGTGCCCCACGAGCAGTTCTTC. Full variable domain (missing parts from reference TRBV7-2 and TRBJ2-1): GAGVSQSPSNKVTEKGKDVELRCDPISGHTALYWYRQSLGQGLEFLIYFQGNSAPDKSGLPSDRFSAERTGGSVSTLTIQRTQQEDSAVYLCASSLGGVPHEQFFGPGTRLTVL.

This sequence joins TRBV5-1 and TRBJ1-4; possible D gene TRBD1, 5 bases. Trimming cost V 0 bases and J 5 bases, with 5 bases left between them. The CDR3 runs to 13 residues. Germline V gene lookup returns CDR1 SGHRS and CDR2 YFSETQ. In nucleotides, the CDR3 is TGCGCCAGCAGCTTGGGACAGAATGAAAAACTGTTTTTT. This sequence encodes CASSLGQNEKLFF.

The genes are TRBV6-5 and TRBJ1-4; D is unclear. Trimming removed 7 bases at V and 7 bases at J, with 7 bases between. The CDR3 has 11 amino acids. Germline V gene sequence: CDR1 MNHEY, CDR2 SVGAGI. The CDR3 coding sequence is TGTGCCAGCATGTGGGGTGAAAAACTGTTTTTT. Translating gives CASMWGEKLFF.

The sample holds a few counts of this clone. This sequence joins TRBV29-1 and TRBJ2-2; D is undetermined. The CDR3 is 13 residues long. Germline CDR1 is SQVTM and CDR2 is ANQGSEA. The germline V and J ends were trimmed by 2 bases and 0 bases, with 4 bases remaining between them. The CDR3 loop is CSVELPNTGELFF. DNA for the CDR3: TGCAGCGTTGAACTTCCGAACACCGGGGAGCTGTTTTTT.

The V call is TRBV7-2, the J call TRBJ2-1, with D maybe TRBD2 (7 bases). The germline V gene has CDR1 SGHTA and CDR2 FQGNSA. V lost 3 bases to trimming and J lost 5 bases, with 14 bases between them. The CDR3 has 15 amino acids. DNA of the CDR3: TGTGCCAGCAGCTTTTATGGGGGGGCAAACAATGAGCAGTTCTTC. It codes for CASSFYGGANNEQFF.

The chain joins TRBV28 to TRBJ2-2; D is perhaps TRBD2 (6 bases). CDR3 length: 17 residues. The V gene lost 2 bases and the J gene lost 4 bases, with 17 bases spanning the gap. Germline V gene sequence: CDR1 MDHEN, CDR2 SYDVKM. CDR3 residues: CASSLLGLQELTGELFF. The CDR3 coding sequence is TGTGCCAGCAGTTTACTGGGACTCCAAGAGCTCACCGGGGAGCTGTTTTTT.

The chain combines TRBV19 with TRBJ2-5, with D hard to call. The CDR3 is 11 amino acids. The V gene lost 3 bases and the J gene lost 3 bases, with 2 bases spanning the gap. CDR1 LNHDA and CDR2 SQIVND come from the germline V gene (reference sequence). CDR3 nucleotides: TGTGCCAGTAGTATTGAAGAGACCCAGTACTTC. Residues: CASSIEETQYF.

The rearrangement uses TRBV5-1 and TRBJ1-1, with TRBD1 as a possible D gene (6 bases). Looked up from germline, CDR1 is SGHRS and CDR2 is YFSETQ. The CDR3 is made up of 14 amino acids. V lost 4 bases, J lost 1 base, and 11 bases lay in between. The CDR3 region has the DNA TGCGCCAGCAGCCCCGCGGGGGCGAACACTGAAGCTTTCTTT. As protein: CASSPAGANTEAFF.

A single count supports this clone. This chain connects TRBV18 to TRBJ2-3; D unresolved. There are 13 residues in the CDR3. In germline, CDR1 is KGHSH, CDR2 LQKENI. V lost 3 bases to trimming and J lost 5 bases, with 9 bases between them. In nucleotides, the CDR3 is TGTGCCAGCTCACCGCCTTTGGAAGATACGCAGTATTTT. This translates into CASSPPLEDTQYF. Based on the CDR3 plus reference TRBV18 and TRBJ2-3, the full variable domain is NAGVMQNPRHLVRRRGQEARLRCSPMKGHSHVYWYRQLPEEGLKFMVYLQKENIIDESGMPKERFSAEFPKEGPSILRIQQVVRGDSAAYFCASSPPLEDTQYFGPGTRLTVL.